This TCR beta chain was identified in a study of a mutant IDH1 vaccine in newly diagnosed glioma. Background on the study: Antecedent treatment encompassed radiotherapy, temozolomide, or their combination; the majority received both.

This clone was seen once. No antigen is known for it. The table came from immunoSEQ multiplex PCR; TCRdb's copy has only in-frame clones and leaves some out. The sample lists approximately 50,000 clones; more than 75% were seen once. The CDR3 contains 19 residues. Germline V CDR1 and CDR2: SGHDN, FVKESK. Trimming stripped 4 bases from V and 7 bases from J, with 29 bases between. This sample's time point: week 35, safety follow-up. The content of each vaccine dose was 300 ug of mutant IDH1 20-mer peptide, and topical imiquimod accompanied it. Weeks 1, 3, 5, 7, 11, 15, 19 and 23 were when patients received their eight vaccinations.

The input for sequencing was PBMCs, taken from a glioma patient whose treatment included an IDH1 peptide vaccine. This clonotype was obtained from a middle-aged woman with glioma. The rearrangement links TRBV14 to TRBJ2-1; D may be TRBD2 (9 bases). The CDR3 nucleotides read TGTGCCAGCAGCCTAGAGGACAGGGAAGTCCACCTAGCGGGGAATGAGCAGTTCTTC. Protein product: CASSLEDREVHLAGNEQFF.